These 9 T cell receptor beta chains originate from one sample sequenced in a study of blood T cell repertoires in COVID-19 (dated by TCRdb to the early 2020s). Library prep was done by the immunoSEQ multiplex PCR assay. The immuneACCESS repertoire file appears here via TCRdb, limited to in-frame rearrangements. These files lack a portion of the clones; in checked studies, under half of the deficit traces to unresolved V genes, and the cause of the others is not known. Here the sample has 60,000 to 65,000 clones; about 83% occur a single time. About 9.4% of the sample goes to the ten largest clones. The specimen sequenced was peripheral blood. The receptors derive from a man aged 45-65 years with COVID-19, enrolled during active disease.

CDR3 nucleotides: TGTGCCAGCAGCCCCTCGAGGGGGGGTAGCACAGATACGCAGTATTTT. Translated, it gives CASSPSRGGSTDTQYF. The chain carries TRBV11-3 and TRBJ2-3; tentative D call: TRBD2 (7 bases). The V end lost 5 bases, the J end lost 0 bases, and 15 bases lay between the germline ends. Germline V gene lookup returns CDR1 SGHNT and CDR2 YENEEA. There are 16 residues in the CDR3.

The chain joins TRBV6-1 to TRBJ1-4; 9 positions agree with TRBD1. Trimming at V came to 3 bases and at J to 5 bases, leaving 7 bases not matched to a gene. The germline CDR1 and CDR2 sequences are MNHNS and SASEGT. This CDR3 comprises 16 residues. The DNA for the CDR3 is TGTGCCAGCAGTGAGGTTAACAGGGGGCGCAATGAAAAACTGTTTTTT. It specifies CASSEVNRGRNEKLFF.

The rearrangement uses TRBV10-3 and TRBJ1-1; D is possibly TRBD1 (6 bases). Germline CDR1 reads ENHRY; CDR2 reads SYGVKD. V was shortened by 7 bases and J by 2 bases, with 11 bases between the two germline ends. This CDR3 spans 13 amino acids. DNA for the CDR3: TGTGCCATCATGAAACAGGGAAACACTGAAGCTTTCTTT. Amino acid sequence: CAIMKQGNTEAFF.

The chain couples TRBV3-1 (or the pseudogene TRBV3-2) to TRBJ2-1, with D possibly being TRBD2 (7 bases). The V end lost 4 bases, the J end lost 5 bases, and 24 bases lay between the germline ends. Germline V gives CDR1 LGHDT, CDR2 YNNKEL (reference sequence). This CDR3 has 18 residues. CDR3 protein: CASSLSNRGAWGNNEQFF. The CDR3 nucleotides are TGTGCCAGCAGCCTTTCGAACCGGGGGGCATGGGGAAACAATGAGCAGTTCTTC.

This chain connects TRBV7-9 to TRBJ2-7; 7 bases line up with TRBD1. The CDR3 is 15 residues long. The V segment lost 5 bases and the J segment 0 bases; nucleotides outside the gene matches: 7. The V gene's germline CDR1 is SEHNR and CDR2 FQNEAQ (reference sequence). CDR3 nucleotide sequence: TGTGCCAGCAGCCGAGCGCCAGGGGGCTCCTACGAGCAGTACTTC. Translation gives CASSRAPGGSYEQYF.

The gene calls are TRBV11-2 and TRBJ1-2; TRBD1 is a possible D gene (6 bases). CDR1 SGHAT and CDR2 FQNNGV come from the germline V gene. The CDR3 runs 15 residues. V gave up 5 bases and J gave up 7 bases, with 20 bases separating them. The DNA for the CDR3 is TGTGCCAGCAGCCCGAATATCAGGGGCCTAGGTGGCTACACCTTC. Encoded protein: CASSPNIRGLGGYTF.

The V and J genes are TRBV2 and TRBJ1-3; possibly TRBD1 for D (6 bases). The germline CDR1 and CDR2 sequences are SNHLY and FYNNEI. The ends were cut back, 2 bases at V and 3 bases at J, with 11 bases in the middle. This CDR3 region has 15 residues. CDR3 sequence reads: CASSEFPDSGNTIYF. CDR3 DNA sequence: TGTGCCAGCAGTGAATTCCCGGACAGTGGAAACACCATATATTTT.

The CDR3 here is CASSLATRGSTDTQYF. For the CDR3, the DNA is TGTGCCAGCAGCTTAGCAACCCGAGGGAGCACAGATACGCAGTATTTT. The chain uses TRBV7-8 and TRBJ2-3; a weak D match, TRBD2 (5 bases). V was pared by 0 bases and J by 0 bases, with 10 bases between. Germline V lookup: CDR1 SGHVS, CDR2 FQNEAQ. The CDR3 is 16 amino acids.

This clone was observed many times. J is TRBJ1-1 and V is TRBV7-9; unclear D gene. The CDR3 length is 13 residues. Per germline, CDR1 SEHNR and CDR2 FQNEAQ (reference sequence). Trimming left V 8 bases short and J 0 bases short, with 10 bases between. The CDR3 loop is CASGRLVNTEAFF. The CDR3 DNA is TGTGCCAGCGGGAGACTGGTGAACACTGAAGCTTTCTTT.